This T cell receptor beta chain derives from a study of cytomegalovirus exposure and HLA in healthy donors. Points from the study as a whole: Earlier results showed most TCR beta V segments being productive about 90% or about 30% of the time.

V was trimmed by 4 bases and J by 4 bases, leaving 15 bases between them. The CDR3 covers 14 residues. Germline V gene lookup returns CDR1 SGHRS and CDR2 YFSETQ. As concerns this clone: Its specificity is unknown.

Use of 60 Vbeta and 13 Jbeta primers characterized the PCR. Profiled with immunoSEQ multiplex PCR; TCRdb holds only in-frame clones, not every one. The table lists about 110,000 clones, more than 70% of them singletons, with approximately 2% in the top ten. The chain uses TRBV5-1 and TRBJ2-7; weak D call: TRBD1 (5 bases). Material: PBMCs. This TCR was recovered from a young man in good health and CMV-seronegative. CDR3 protein: CASSRGSSSYEQYF. For the CDR3, the DNA is TGCGCCAGCAGCAGGGGATCCTCTTCTTACGAGCAGTACTTC.